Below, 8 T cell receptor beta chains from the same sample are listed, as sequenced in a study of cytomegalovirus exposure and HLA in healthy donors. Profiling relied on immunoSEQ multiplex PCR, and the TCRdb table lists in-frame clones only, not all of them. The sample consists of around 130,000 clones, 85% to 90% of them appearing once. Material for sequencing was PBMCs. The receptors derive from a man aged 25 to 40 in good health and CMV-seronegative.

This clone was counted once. DNA of the CDR3: TGTGCTAGTGGTTTGGTACCAGGCCAGCCCCAAGAGACCCAGTACTTC. The encoded protein is CASGLVPGQPQETQYF. V gene TRBV12-5 combines with J gene TRBJ2-5; no clear D. Trimming took 0 bases from V and 1 from J, leaving 12 bases between them. Germline V gives CDR1 LGHNT, CDR2 FRNRAP. This CDR3 contains 16 residues.

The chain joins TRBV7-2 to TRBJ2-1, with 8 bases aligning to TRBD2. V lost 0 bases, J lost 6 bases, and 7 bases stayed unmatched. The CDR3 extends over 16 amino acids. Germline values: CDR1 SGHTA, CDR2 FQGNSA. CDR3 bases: TGTGCCAGCAGCTTAGCGCTTGGACTAGCCTCCAATGAGCAGTTCTTC. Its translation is CASSLALGLASNEQFF.

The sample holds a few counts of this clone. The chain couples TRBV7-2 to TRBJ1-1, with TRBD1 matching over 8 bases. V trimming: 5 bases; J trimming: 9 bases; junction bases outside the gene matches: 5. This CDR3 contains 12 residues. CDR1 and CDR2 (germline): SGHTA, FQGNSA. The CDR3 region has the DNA TGTGCCAGCAGCGACTACAGGGGGAAAGCTTTCTTT. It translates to CASSDYRGKAFF.

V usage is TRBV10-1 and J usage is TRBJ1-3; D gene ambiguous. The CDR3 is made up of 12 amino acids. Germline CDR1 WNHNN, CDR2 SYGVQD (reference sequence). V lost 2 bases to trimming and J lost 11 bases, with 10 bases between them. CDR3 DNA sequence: TGCGCCAGCAGTGAGGGAACAGCTTCCATATATTTT. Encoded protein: CASSEGTASIYF.

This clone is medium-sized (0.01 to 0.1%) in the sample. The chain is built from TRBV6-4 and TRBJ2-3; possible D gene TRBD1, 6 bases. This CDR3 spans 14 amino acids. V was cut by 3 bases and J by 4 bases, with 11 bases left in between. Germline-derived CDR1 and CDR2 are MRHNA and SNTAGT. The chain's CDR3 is CASSEGGAADTQYF. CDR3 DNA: TGTGCCAGCAGTGAAGGGGGAGCGGCAGATACGCAGTATTTT.

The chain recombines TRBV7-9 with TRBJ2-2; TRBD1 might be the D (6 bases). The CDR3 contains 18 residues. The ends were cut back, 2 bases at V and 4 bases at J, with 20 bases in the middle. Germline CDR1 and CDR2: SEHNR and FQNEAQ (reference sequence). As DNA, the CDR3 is TGTGCCAGCAGCTTATCCGCCCCAGGGGTCGGCGGCACCGGGGAGCTGTTTTTT. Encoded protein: CASSLSAPGVGGTGELFF.

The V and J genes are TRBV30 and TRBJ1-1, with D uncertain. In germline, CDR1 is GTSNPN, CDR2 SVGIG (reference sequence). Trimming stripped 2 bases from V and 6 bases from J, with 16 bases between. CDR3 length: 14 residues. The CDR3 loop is CAWSSGPTVAEAFF. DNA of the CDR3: TGTGCCTGGAGTTCCGGTCCGACTGTGGCTGAAGCTTTCTTT.

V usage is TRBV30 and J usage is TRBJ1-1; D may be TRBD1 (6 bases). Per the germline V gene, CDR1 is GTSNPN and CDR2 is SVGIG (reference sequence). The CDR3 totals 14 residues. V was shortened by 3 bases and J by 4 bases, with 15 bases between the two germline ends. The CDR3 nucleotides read TGTGCCTGGAGAAACGATTGGGGGCCCACTGAAGCTTTCTTT. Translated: CAWRNDWGPTEAFF.